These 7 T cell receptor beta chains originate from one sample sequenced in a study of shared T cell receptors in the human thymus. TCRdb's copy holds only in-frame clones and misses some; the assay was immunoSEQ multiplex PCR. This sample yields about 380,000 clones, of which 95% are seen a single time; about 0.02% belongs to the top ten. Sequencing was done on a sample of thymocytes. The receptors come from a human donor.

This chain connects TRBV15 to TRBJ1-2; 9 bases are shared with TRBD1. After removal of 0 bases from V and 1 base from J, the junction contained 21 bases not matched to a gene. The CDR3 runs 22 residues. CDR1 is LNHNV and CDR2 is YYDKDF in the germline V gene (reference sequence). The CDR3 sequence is CATSRDETGPGTGHGGNYGYTF. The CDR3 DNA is TGTGCCACCAGCAGAGATGAAACGGGCCCCGGGACAGGGCATGGGGGTAACTATGGCTACACCTTC.

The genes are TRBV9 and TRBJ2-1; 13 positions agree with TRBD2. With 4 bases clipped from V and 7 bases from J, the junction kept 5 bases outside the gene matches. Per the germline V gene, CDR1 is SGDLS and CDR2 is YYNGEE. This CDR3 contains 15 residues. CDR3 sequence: CASSSTSGRTNEQFF. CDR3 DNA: TGTGCCAGCAGCTCGACTAGCGGGAGGACTAATGAGCAGTTCTTC. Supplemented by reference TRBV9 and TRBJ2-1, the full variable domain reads DSGVTQTPKHLITATGQRVTLRCSPRSGDLSVYWYQQSLDQGLQFLIQYYNGEERAKGNILERFSAQQFPDLHSELNLSSLELGDSALYFCASSSTSGRTNEQFFGPGTRLTVL.

This CDR3 is CAISESWGGLGEQYF. DNA for the CDR3: TGTGCCATCAGTGAGTCCTGGGGGGGCCTGGGAGAGCAGTACTTC. This chain links TRBV10-3 with TRBJ2-7; TRBD2 is a possible D gene (7 bases). Germline V gives CDR1 ENHRY, CDR2 SYGVKD. Trimming removed 0 bases at V and 7 bases at J, with 16 bases between. This CDR3 has 15 residues.

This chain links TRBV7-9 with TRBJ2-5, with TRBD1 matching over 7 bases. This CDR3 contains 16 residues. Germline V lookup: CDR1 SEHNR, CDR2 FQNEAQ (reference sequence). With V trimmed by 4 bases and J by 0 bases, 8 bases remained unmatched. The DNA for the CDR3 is TGTGCCAGCAGCTCATGTGACAGGGATAACCAAGAGACCCAGTACTTC. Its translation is CASSSCDRDNQETQYF.

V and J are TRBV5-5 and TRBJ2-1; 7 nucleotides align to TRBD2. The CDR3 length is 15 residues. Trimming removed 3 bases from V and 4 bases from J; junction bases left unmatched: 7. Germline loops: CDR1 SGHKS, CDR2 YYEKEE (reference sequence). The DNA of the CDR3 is TGTGCCAGCAGCTGGGGGGGAGCCTCTTACAATGAGCAGTTCTTC. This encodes CASSWGGASYNEQFF.

CDR3 nucleotide sequence: TGTGCCAGCAGTCAAAACGTGCGGGACACCCCCTACGAGCAGTACTTC. This gives the protein CASSQNVRDTPYEQYF. J is TRBJ2-7 and V is TRBV28; TRBD1 or TRBD2 may be the D gene (6 bases each). Trimming removed 5 bases at V and 2 bases at J, with 19 bases between. CDR1 MDHEN and CDR2 SYDVKM come from the germline V gene. CDR3 length equals 16 residues. The full variable domain, its missing parts supplied by reference TRBV28 and TRBJ2-7, is DVKVTQSSRYLVKRTGEKVFLECVQDMDHENMFWYRQDPGLGLRLIYFSYDVKMKEKGDIPEGYSVSREKKERFSLILESASTNQTSMYLCASSQNVRDTPYEQYFGPGTRLTVT.

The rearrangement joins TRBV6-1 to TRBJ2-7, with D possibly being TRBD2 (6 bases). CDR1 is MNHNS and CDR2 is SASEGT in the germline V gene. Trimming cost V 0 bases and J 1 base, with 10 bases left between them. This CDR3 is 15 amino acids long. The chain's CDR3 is CASSEARGGSYEQYF. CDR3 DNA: TGTGCCAGCAGTGAAGCGCGTGGGGGGTCCTACGAGCAGTACTTC.